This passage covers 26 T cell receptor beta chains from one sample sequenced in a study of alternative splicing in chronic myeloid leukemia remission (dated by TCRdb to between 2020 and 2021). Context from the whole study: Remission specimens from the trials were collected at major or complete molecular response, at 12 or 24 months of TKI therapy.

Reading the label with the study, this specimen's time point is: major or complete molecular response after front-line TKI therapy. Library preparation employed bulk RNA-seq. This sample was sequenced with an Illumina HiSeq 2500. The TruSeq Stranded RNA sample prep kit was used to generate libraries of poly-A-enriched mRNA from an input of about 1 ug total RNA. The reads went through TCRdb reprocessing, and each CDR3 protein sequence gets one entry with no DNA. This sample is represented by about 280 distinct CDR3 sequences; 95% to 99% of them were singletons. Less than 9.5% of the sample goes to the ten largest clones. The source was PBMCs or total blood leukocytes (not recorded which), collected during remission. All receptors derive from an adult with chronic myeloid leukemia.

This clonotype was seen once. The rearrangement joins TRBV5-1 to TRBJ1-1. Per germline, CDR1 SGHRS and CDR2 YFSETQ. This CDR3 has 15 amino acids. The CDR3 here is CASSLEWGGGTEAFF.

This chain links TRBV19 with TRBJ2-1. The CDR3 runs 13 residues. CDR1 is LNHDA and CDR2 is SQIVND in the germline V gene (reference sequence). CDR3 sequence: CASSIGGYNEQFF.

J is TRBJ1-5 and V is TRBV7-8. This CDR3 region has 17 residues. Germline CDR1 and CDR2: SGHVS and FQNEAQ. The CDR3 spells CASSLAATVYSNQPQHF. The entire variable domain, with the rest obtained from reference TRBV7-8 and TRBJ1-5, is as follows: GAGVSQSPRYKVAKRGQDVALRCDPISGHVSLFWYQQALGQGPEFLTYFQNEAQLDKSGLPSDRFFAERPEGSVSTLKIQRTQQEDSAVYLCASSLAATVYSNQPQHFGDGTRLSIL.

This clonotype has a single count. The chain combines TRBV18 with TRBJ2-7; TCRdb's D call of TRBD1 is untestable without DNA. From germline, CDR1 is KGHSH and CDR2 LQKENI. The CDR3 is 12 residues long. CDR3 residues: CASSRGQGEQYF.

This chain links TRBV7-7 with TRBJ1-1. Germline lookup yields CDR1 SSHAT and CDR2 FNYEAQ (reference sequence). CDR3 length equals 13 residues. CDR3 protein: CASSSSFTTEAFF.

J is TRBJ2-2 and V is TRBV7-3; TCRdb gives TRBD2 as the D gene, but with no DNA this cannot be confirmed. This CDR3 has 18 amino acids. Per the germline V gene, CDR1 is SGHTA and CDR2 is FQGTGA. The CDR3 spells CASSLRASSGSGTGELFF. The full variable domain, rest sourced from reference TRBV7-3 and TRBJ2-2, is GAGVSQTPSNKVTEKGKYVELRCDPISGHTALYWYRQSLGQGPEFLIYFQGTGAADDSGLPNDRFFAVRPEGSVSTLKIQRTERGDSAVYLCASSLRASSGSGTGELFFGEGSRLTVL.

CDR3 sequence: CSVEQFF. V and J are TRBV29-1 and TRBJ2-1. CDR1 and CDR2 from the germline V gene are SQVTM and ANQGSEA. CDR3 size: 7 residues.

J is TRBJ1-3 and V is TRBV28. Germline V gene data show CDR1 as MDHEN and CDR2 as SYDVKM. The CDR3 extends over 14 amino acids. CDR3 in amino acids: CASSDYRAGNTIYF.

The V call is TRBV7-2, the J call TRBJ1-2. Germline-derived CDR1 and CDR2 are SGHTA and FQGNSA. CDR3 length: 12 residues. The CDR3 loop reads CASSPGQYGYTF.

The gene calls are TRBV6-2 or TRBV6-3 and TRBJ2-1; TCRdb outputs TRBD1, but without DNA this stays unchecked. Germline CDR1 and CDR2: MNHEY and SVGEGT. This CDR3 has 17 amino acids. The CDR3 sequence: CASSYEFGTGSPNEQFF.

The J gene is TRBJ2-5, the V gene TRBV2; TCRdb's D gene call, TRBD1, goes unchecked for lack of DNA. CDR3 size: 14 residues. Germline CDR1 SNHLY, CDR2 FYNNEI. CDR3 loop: CASSQDRPQETQYF. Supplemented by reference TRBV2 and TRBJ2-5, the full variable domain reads EPEVTQTPSHQVTQMGQEVILRCVPISNHLYFYWYRQILGQKVEFLVSFYNNEISEKSEIFDDQFSVERPDGSNFTLKIRSTKLEDSAMYFCASSQDRPQETQYFGPGTRLLVL.

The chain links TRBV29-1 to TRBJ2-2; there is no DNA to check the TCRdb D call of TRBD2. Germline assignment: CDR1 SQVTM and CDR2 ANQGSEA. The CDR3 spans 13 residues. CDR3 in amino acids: CSVAGIYTGELFF.

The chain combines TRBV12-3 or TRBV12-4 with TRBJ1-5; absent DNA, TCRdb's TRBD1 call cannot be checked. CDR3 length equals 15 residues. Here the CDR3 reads CASSSEDSGNQPQHF.

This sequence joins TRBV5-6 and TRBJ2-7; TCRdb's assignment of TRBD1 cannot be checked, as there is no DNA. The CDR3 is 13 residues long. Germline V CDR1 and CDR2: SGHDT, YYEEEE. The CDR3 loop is CASSLDRSYEQYF.

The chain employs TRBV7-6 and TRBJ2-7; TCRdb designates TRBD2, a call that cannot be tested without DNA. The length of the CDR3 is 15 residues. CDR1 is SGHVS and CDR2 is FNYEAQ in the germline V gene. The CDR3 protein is CASSLASGKKGEQYF.

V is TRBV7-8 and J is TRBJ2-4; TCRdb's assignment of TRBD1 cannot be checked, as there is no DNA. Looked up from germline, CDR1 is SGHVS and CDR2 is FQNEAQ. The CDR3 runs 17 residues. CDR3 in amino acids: CASSLPRDRATKNIQYF.

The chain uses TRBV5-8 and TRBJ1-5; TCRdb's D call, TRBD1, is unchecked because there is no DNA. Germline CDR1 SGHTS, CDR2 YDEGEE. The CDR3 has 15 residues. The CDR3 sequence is CASSWGQGLGQPQHF.

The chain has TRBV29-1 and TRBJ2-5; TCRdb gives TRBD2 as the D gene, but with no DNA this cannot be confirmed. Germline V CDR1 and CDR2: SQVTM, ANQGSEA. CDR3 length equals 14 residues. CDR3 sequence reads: CSVEDSGRRETQYF. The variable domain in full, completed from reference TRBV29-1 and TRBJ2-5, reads SAVISQKPSRDICQRGTSLTIQCQVDSQVTMMFWYRQQPGQSLTLIATANQGSEATYESGFVIDKFPISRPNLTFSTLTVSNMSPEDSSIYLCSVEDSGRRETQYFGPGTRLLVL.

The CDR3 loop is CASSIPTGRVAFF. This chain uses TRBV7-9 with TRBJ1-1; TCRdb's D call, TRBD1, is unchecked because there is no DNA. The CDR3 consists of 13 residues. Germline V CDR1 and CDR2: SEHNR, FQNEAQ (reference sequence).

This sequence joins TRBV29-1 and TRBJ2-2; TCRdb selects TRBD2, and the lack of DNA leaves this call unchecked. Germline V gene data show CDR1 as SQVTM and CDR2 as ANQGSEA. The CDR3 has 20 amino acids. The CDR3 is CSVAGSQGTGRFRDTGELFF.

Here the CDR3 reads CASSPRDRGRGNTEAFF. The chain carries TRBV19 and TRBJ1-1. Per the germline V gene, CDR1 is LNHDA and CDR2 is SQIVND (reference sequence). The CDR3 totals 17 residues.

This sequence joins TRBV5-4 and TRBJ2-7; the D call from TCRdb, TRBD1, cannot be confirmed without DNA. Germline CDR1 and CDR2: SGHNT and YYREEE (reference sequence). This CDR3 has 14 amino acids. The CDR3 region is CASSFGDRAHEQYF. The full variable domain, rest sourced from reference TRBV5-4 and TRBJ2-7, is ETGVTQSPTHLIKTRGQQVTLRCSSQSGHNTVSWYQQALGQGPQFIFQYYREEENGRGNFPPRFSGLQFPNYSSELNVNALELDDSALYLCASSFGDRAHEQYFGPGTRLTVT.

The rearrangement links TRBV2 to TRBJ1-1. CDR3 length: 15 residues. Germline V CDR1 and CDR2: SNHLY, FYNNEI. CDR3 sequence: CASSERGRPNTEAFF.

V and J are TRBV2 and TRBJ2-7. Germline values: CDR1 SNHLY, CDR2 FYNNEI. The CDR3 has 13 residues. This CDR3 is CASSYRSSYEQYF.

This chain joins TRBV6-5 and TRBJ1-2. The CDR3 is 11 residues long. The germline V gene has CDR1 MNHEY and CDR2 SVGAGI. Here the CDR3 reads CPSSSQGSHTF.

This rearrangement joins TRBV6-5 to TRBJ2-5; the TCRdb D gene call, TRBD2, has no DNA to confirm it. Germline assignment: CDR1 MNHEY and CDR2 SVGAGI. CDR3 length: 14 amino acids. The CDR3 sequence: CASSYSRFRETQYF.